The rows below give T cell receptor beta chains drawn from one sample of a study of blood T cells in healthy people across ages. One entry per CDR3 protein results from TCRdb running MiXCR on the 5' RACE reads. The sample has roughly 2 million distinct CDR3 sequences, about 50% seen once. Source material: blood. The receptor set was obtained from a woman in her thirties or forties in good health. Both conserved end residues are part of each CDR3. D genes are given only for firm matches. A clone size is listed for some rows: how often the clone was seen (once, few, many), or a class if it is expanded.

clone_size: NA; cdr3_length: 17; d_call: TRBD2; v_call: TRBV9; j_call: TRBJ2-3; cdr3_nt: TGTGCCAGCAGCTACCGGAGTAGCGGGGGCGACACAGATACGCAGTATTTT; cdr3_aa: CASSYRSSGGDTDTQYF
clone_size: NA; cdr3_length: 16; d_call: NA; v_call: TRBV5-1; j_call: TRBJ1-2; cdr3_nt: TGCGCCAGCAGCGCCCGGGTAGGAATCCAGTCGTATGGCTACACCTTC; cdr3_aa: CASSARVGIQSYGYTF
clone_size: few; cdr3_length: 19; d_call: TRBD2; v_call: TRBV24-1; j_call: TRBJ2-1; cdr3_nt: TGTGCCACCAGTGACTCAGGACTAGCGGTGAATTGGCAGCGCAATGAGCAGTTCTTC; cdr3_aa: CATSDSGLAVNWQRNEQFF
clone_size: once; cdr3_length: 15; d_call: TRBD2; v_call: TRBV6-5; j_call: TRBJ2-5; cdr3_nt: TGTGCCAGCAGCAATATAGCGGGGGGGCCCGAGACCCAGTACTTC; cdr3_aa: CASSNIAGGPETQYF
clone_size: NA; cdr3_length: 12; d_call: NA; v_call: TRBV7-2; j_call: TRBJ2-6; cdr3_nt: TGTGCCGGAGCCTCTGGGGCCAACGTCCTGACTTTC; cdr3_aa: CAGASGANVLTF
clone_size: NA; cdr3_length: 16; d_call: NA; v_call: TRBV10-2; j_call: TRBJ2-6; cdr3_nt: TGCGCCAGCGGAGGGGCAGCCTTCTCTGGGGCCAACGTCCTGACTTTC; cdr3_aa: CASGGAAFSGANVLTF
clone_size: NA; cdr3_length: 16; d_call: TRBD2; v_call: TRBV4-1; j_call: TRBJ2-1; cdr3_nt: TGCGCCAGCAGCCAAGATTGGGGGGGGGAGGATAATGAGCAGTTCTTC; cdr3_aa: CASSQDWGGEDNEQFF
clone_size: NA; cdr3_length: 12; d_call: TRBD1; v_call: TRBV20-1; j_call: TRBJ2-7; cdr3_nt: TGCAGTGCTACAGACAGGGAATACGAGCAGTACTTC; cdr3_aa: CSATDREYEQYF
clone_size: few; cdr3_length: 15; d_call: NA; v_call: TRBV6-6; j_call: TRBJ2-1; cdr3_nt: TGTGCCAGCAGTTACTTATCCAGCTCCTACAATGAGCAGTTCTTC; cdr3_aa: CASSYLSSSYNEQFF
clone_size: NA; cdr3_length: 16; d_call: TRBD2; v_call: TRBV20-1; j_call: TRBJ2-7; cdr3_nt: TGCAGTGCCCCATCTCAGGTAGCGGGGCTTTCCTACGAGCAGTACTTC; cdr3_aa: CSAPSQVAGLSYEQYF
clone_size: few; cdr3_length: 16; d_call: NA; v_call: TRBV7-8; j_call: TRBJ2-5; cdr3_nt: TGTGCCAGCAGCTTAGCCGGGGGGCCTTCAAGGGAGACCCAGTACTTC; cdr3_aa: CASSLAGGPSRETQYF
clone_size: once; cdr3_length: 16; d_call: TRBD2; v_call: TRBV6-5; j_call: TRBJ2-1; cdr3_nt: TGTGCCAGCAGTTACTACGGCGGGGGGAAGGATATTGAGCAGTTCTTC; cdr3_aa: CASSYYGGGKDIEQFF
clone_size: NA; cdr3_length: 16; d_call: NA; v_call: TRBV4-1; j_call: TRBJ1-2; cdr3_nt: TGCGCCAGCAGCCAAGGTGAACAGGCGACTCGATATGGCTACACCTTC; cdr3_aa: CASSQGEQATRYGYTF
clone_size: many; cdr3_length: 12; d_call: NA; v_call: TRBV7-2; j_call: TRBJ2-4; cdr3_nt: TGTGCCAGCAGCTTTGGAGAAAACATTCAGTACTTC; cdr3_aa: CASSFGENIQYF
clone_size: NA; cdr3_length: 18; d_call: TRBD2; v_call: TRBV9; j_call: TRBJ2-7; cdr3_nt: TGTGCCAGCAGCGCCGCAGGACTAGCGGGAACTCCCTACAATGAGCAGTACTTC; cdr3_aa: CASSAAGLAGTPYNEQYF
clone_size: NA; cdr3_length: 13; d_call: NA; v_call: TRBV7-2; j_call: TRBJ2-5; cdr3_nt: TGTGCCAGCAGCTTAACCGTTGCACAGACCCAGTACTTC; cdr3_aa: CASSLTVAQTQYF
clone_size: NA; cdr3_length: 16; d_call: TRBD1; v_call: TRBV28; j_call: TRBJ1-5; cdr3_nt: TGTGCCAGCAGCCTTATCGATAACAGGGGTAGTCAGCCCCAGCATTTT; cdr3_aa: CASSLIDNRGSQPQHF
clone_size: few; cdr3_length: 14; d_call: TRBD2; v_call: TRBV20-1; j_call: TRBJ2-1; cdr3_nt: TGCAGTGCGATTCTAGCGGGGGGGCGAAATGAGCAGTTCTTC; cdr3_aa: CSAILAGGRNEQFF
clone_size: NA; cdr3_length: 15; d_call: NA; v_call: TRBV4-3; j_call: TRBJ2-7; cdr3_nt: TGCGCCAGCAGCCCCACATTAGGCAATACCTACGAGCAGTACTTC; cdr3_aa: CASSPTLGNTYEQYF
clone_size: NA; cdr3_length: 12; d_call: NA; v_call: TRBV5-6; j_call: TRBJ2-7; cdr3_nt: TGTGCCAGCAACCGGGGGATCAATGAGCAGTACTTC; cdr3_aa: CASNRGINEQYF
clone_size: once; cdr3_length: 13; d_call: NA; v_call: TRBV20-1; j_call: TRBJ1-2; cdr3_nt: TGCAGTGCTAGAGAACGAAGACTCTATGGCTACACCTTC; cdr3_aa: CSARERRLYGYTF
clone_size: NA; cdr3_length: 14; d_call: NA; v_call: TRBV12-3/TRBV12-4; j_call: TRBJ2-1; cdr3_nt: TGTGCCACCCAAAGTGGGGGGGGCCTCGGTGAGCAGTTCTTC; cdr3_aa: CATQSGGGLGEQFF
clone_size: once; cdr3_length: 15; d_call: TRBD2; v_call: TRBV6-2/TRBV6-3; j_call: TRBJ2-1; cdr3_nt: TGTGCCAGCTGCTCCCCTAGCGGCTTCTACAATGAGCAGTTCTTC; cdr3_aa: CASCSPSGFYNEQFF
clone_size: NA; cdr3_length: 12; d_call: NA; v_call: TRBV10-3; j_call: TRBJ1-2; cdr3_nt: TGTGCCTCCCGTCCAGGGGCGCGTGGCTACACCTTC; cdr3_aa: CASRPGARGYTF
clone_size: few; cdr3_length: 16; d_call: TRBD2; v_call: TRBV5-1; j_call: TRBJ2-1; cdr3_nt: TGCGCCAGCAGCTTGGGCGGGGGAGAGTTCTACAATGAGCAGTTCTTC; cdr3_aa: CASSLGGGEFYNEQFF
clone_size: NA; cdr3_length: 15; d_call: TRBD2; v_call: TRBV6-1; j_call: TRBJ2-2; cdr3_nt: TGTGCCAGCAGAGCGGGGGGGCCGGATACCGGGGAGCTGTTTTTT; cdr3_aa: CASRAGGPDTGELFF
clone_size: NA; cdr3_length: 16; d_call: NA; v_call: TRBV5-1; j_call: TRBJ2-6; cdr3_nt: TGCGCCAGCAGGCCGGGACAAAGCTCTGGGGCCAACGTCCTGACTTTC; cdr3_aa: CASRPGQSSGANVLTF
clone_size: NA; cdr3_length: 16; d_call: TRBD2; v_call: TRBV6-2/TRBV6-3; j_call: TRBJ2-3; cdr3_nt: TGTGCCAGCAGTACCCCCGGACTAGATATCACAGATACGCAGTATTTT; cdr3_aa: CASSTPGLDITDTQYF
clone_size: few; cdr3_length: 17; d_call: TRBD2; v_call: TRBV24-1; j_call: TRBJ2-5; cdr3_nt: TGTGCCACCAGTGATTCCCCCTTGCCCCCTAGCGGGGAGACCCAGTACTTC; cdr3_aa: CATSDSPLPPSGETQYF
clone_size: few; cdr3_length: 16; d_call: TRBD2; v_call: TRBV4-2; j_call: TRBJ2-7; cdr3_nt: TGTGCCAGCAGCCACCCGGGGGGTCCCTACGGCAACGAGCAGTACTTC; cdr3_aa: CASSHPGGPYGNEQYF
clone_size: NA; cdr3_length: 19; d_call: TRBD2; v_call: TRBV7-6; j_call: TRBJ2-5; cdr3_nt: TGTGCCAGCAGCATGGGACTAGCGGGGGCCCCTATTATCCAAGGGACTCAGTACTTC; cdr3_aa: CASSMGLAGAPIIQGTQYF
clone_size: NA; cdr3_length: 15; d_call: NA; v_call: TRBV4-1; j_call: TRBJ2-7; cdr3_nt: TGCGCCAGCAGCCAAGATCCTGGGGGGCTAAGGGAGCAGTACTTC; cdr3_aa: CASSQDPGGLREQYF
clone_size: NA; cdr3_length: 15; d_call: NA; v_call: TRBV20-1; j_call: TRBJ1-2; cdr3_nt: TGCAGTGCTCCCTACCCACCCGACGGGGGCTATGGCTACACCTTC; cdr3_aa: CSAPYPPDGGYGYTF
clone_size: NA; cdr3_length: 18; d_call: TRBD1; v_call: TRBV14; j_call: TRBJ2-5; cdr3_nt: TGTGCCAGCAGCCAAGATAATGTACCGGGACAGAACAAAGAGACCCAGTACTTC; cdr3_aa: CASSQDNVPGQNKETQYF
clone_size: NA; cdr3_length: 19; d_call: NA; v_call: TRBV15; j_call: TRBJ2-6; cdr3_nt: TGTGCCACCAGCAGAGAAGCGGTAGCGCTAGGGTCTGGGGCCAACGTCCTGACTTTC; cdr3_aa: CATSREAVALGSGANVLTF
clone_size: NA; cdr3_length: 17; d_call: TRBD2; v_call: TRBV6-2/TRBV6-3; j_call: TRBJ2-3; cdr3_nt: TGTGCCAGCAGTTCCCCCACTAGCGGGGGCTCCACAGATACGCAGTATTTT; cdr3_aa: CASSSPTSGGSTDTQYF
clone_size: NA; cdr3_length: 16; d_call: TRBD2; v_call: TRBV6-1; j_call: TRBJ2-3; cdr3_nt: TGTGCCAGCAGTAGGAGGACCCGGGAGGATGCAGATACGCAGTATTTT; cdr3_aa: CASSRRTREDADTQYF
clone_size: NA; cdr3_length: 16; d_call: NA; v_call: TRBV28; j_call: TRBJ2-5; cdr3_nt: TGTGCCAGCAGTTTACTGGCTAGCGCTGCTCAGGAGACCCAGTACTTC; cdr3_aa: CASSLLASAAQETQYF
clone_size: NA; cdr3_length: 16; d_call: NA; v_call: TRBV15; j_call: TRBJ1-5; cdr3_nt: TGTGCCACCAGCAGAGATCGGCGGGGAGGATATCAGCCCCAGCATTTT; cdr3_aa: CATSRDRRGGYQPQHF
clone_size: NA; cdr3_length: 15; d_call: NA; v_call: TRBV2; j_call: TRBJ1-1; cdr3_nt: TGTGCCAGCAGTATCCGACAGGATACGAACACTGAAGCTTTCTTT; cdr3_aa: CASSIRQDTNTEAFF
clone_size: few; cdr3_length: 11; d_call: TRBD1; v_call: TRBV20-1; j_call: TRBJ2-7; cdr3_nt: TGCAGTGGGGACAGCTCCTACGAGCAGTACTTC; cdr3_aa: CSGDSSYEQYF
clone_size: once; cdr3_length: 14; d_call: TRBD1; v_call: TRBV25-1; j_call: TRBJ2-4; cdr3_nt: TGTGCCAGCAGTGTGACAGGGACGGTTGACATTCAGTACTTC; cdr3_aa: CASSVTGTVDIQYF
clone_size: NA; cdr3_length: 15; d_call: NA; v_call: TRBV28; j_call: TRBJ1-2; cdr3_nt: TGTGCCAGCAGTTTAAGGGCCCCGGGGAACTATGGCTACACCTTC; cdr3_aa: CASSLRAPGNYGYTF
clone_size: NA; cdr3_length: 13; d_call: NA; v_call: TRBV7-9; j_call: TRBJ2-5; cdr3_nt: TGTGCCAGCAGCTTAATAACAGAAGAGACCCAGTACTTC; cdr3_aa: CASSLITEETQYF
clone_size: few; cdr3_length: 16; d_call: NA; v_call: TRBV4-2; j_call: TRBJ1-5; cdr3_nt: TGTGCCAGCAGCGACCATGCGCAGGGCGCCGGTCAGCCCCAGCATTTT; cdr3_aa: CASSDHAQGAGQPQHF
clone_size: NA; cdr3_length: 14; d_call: NA; v_call: TRBV25-1; j_call: TRBJ2-7; cdr3_nt: TGTGCCAGCAGTGAAATAGCTACCTCCTACGAGCAGTACTTC; cdr3_aa: CASSEIATSYEQYF